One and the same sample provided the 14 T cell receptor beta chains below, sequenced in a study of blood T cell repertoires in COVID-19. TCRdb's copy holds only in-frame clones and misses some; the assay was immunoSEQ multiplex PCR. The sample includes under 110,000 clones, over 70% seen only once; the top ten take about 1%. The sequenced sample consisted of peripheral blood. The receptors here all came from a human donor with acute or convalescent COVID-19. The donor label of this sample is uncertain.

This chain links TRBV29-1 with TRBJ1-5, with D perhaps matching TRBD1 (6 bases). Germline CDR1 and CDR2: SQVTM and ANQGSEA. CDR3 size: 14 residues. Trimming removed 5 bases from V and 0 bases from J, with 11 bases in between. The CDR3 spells CSVRTDNSNQPQHF. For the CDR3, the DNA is TGCAGCGTTAGGACAGACAATAGCAATCAGCCCCAGCATTTT.

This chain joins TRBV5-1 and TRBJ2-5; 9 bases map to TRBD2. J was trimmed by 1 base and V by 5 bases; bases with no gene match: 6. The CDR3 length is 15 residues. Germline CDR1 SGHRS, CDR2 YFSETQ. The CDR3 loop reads CASSGGGGVQETQYF. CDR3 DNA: TGCGCCAGCAGTGGCGGCGGGGGGGTCCAAGAGACCCAGTACTTC.

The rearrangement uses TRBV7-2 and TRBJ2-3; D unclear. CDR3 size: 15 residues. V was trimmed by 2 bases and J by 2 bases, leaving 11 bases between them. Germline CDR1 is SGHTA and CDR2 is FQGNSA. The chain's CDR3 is CASSLLPPVTDTQYF. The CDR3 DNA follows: TGTGCCAGCAGCTTACTTCCCCCCGTCACAGATACGCAGTATTTT.

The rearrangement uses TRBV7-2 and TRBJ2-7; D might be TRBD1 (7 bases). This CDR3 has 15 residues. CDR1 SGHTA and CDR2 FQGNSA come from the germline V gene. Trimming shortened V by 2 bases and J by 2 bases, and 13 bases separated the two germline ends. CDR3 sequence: CASSLRGTAPYEQYF. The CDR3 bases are TGTGCCAGCAGCTTACGCGGGACAGCTCCCTACGAGCAGTACTTC. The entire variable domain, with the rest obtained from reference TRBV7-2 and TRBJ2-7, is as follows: GAGVSQSPSNKVTEKGKDVELRCDPISGHTALYWYRQSLGQGLEFLIYFQGNSAPDKSGLPSDRFSAERTGGSVSTLTIQRTQQEDSAVYLCASSLRGTAPYEQYFGPGTRLTVT.

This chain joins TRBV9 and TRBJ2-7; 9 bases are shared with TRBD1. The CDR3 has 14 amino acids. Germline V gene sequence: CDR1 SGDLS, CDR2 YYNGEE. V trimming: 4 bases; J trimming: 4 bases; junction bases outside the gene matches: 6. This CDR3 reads CASSIGQGWYEQYF. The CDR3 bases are TGTGCCAGCAGCATTGGACAGGGGTGGTACGAGCAGTACTTC.

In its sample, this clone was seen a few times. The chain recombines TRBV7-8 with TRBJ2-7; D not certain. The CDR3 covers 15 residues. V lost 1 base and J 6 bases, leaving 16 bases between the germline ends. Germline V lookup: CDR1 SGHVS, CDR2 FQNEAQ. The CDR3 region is CASSLEVFSTFEQYF. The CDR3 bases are TGTGCCAGCAGCTTAGAGGTTTTTTCGACTTTCGAGCAGTACTTC.

CDR3 sequence reads: CASSYQSETQYF. Written as DNA, the CDR3 is TGTGCCAGCAGCTATCAGTCGGAGACCCAGTACTTC. The J gene is TRBJ2-5, the V gene TRBV11-2, with D unclear. V lost 4 bases, J lost 5 bases, and 8 bases lay in between. The CDR3 is 12 residues long. Per the germline V gene, CDR1 is SGHAT and CDR2 is FQNNGV. The full variable domain, completed using reference TRBV11-2 and TRBJ2-5, is EAGVAQSPRYKIIEKRQSVAFWCNPISGHATLYWYQQILGQGPKLLIQFQNNGVVDDSQLPKDRFSAERLKGVDSTLKIQPAKLEDSAVYLCASSYQSETQYFGPGTRLLVL.

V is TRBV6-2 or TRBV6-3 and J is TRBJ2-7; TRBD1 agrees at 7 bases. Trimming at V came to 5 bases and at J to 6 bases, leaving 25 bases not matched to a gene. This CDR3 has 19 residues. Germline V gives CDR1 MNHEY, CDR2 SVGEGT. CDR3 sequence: CASSPGRRKGGLFAGEQYF. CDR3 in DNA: TGTGCCAGCAGTCCCGGTAGGAGGAAAGGGGGCTTATTTGCTGGCGAGCAGTACTTC.

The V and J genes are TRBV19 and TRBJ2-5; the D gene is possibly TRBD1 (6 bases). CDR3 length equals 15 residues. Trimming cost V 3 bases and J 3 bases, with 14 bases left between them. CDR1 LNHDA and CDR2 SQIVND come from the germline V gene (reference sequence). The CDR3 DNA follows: TGTGCCAGTAGTATCATGGTCACAGGGAAAGAGACCCAGTACTTC. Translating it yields CASSIMVTGKETQYF.

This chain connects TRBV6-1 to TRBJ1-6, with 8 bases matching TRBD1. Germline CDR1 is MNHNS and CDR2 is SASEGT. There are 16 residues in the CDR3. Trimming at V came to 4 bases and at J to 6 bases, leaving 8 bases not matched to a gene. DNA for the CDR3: TGTGCCAGCAGTGCTCGGACAGGGATTCGTAATTCACCCCTCCACTTT. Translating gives CASSARTGIRNSPLHF.

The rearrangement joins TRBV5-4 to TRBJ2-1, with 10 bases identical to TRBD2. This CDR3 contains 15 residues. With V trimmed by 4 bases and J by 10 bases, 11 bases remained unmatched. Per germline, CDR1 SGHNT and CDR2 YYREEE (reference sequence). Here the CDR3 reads CASSTTSGGALEQFF. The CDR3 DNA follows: TGTGCCAGCAGCACTACGAGCGGGGGGGCGCTGGAGCAGTTCTTC.

The CDR3 loop is CASSLWTGRTDTQYF. In DNA form, the CDR3 reads TGTGCCAGCTCACTTTGGACTGGACGGACAGATACGCAGTATTTT. The rearrangement uses TRBV18 and TRBJ2-3, with D perhaps TRBD2 (5 bases). This CDR3 has 15 residues. V lost 4 bases to trimming and J lost 3 bases, with 14 bases between them. Germline CDR1 and CDR2: KGHSH and LQKENI.

CDR3 coding DNA: TGTGCCAGCAGTTTCTGGCAGTTAAATTCACCCCTCCACTTT. It encodes CASSFWQLNSPLHF. This sequence joins TRBV28 and TRBJ1-6; D not resolved. Germline values: CDR1 MDHEN, CDR2 SYDVKM. V lost 3 bases to trimming and J lost 7 bases, with 10 bases between them. This CDR3 spans 14 amino acids. The full variable domain, rest sourced from reference TRBV28 and TRBJ1-6, is DVKVTQSSRYLVKRTGEKVFLECVQDMDHENMFWYRQDPGLGLRLIYFSYDVKMKEKGDIPEGYSVSREKKERFSLILESASTNQTSMYLCASSFWQLNSPLHFGNGTRLTVT.

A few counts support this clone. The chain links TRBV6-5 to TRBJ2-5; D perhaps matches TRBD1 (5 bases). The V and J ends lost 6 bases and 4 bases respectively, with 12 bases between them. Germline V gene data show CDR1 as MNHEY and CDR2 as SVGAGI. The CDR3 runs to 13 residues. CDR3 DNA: TGTGCCAGCAGATTTCAGGGCGGAGAGACCCAGTACTTC. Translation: CASRFQGGETQYF.